This TCR beta chain was identified during a study of breast tumors, draining lymph nodes, adjacent tissues. General observations from the study: Tumor repertoires ranked between lymph nodes and nontumor tissue in diversity, with V and J gene preferences.

In TCRdb, the multiplex PCR reads were re-called with MiXCR into one record per CDR3 protein. The sample carries 250,000 or so distinct CDR3 sequences, 30% to 35% recorded once. Breast cancer patients provided tissue from their axillary draining lymph nodes. This clonotype was observed many times. Its antigen is undetermined. V was clipped by 6 bases and J by 2 bases; unmatched bases: 5. The CDR3 is made up of 15 amino acids. The sequenced sample consisted of axillary lymph node tissue. The sequence derives from a female donor with breast cancer. Some clones in this sample may be carry-over from other donors' samples. This chain links TRBV12-3 or TRBV12-4 with TRBJ1-4, with TRBD1 matching over 8 bases. CDR3 bases: TGTGCCAGCAGCCCAAGACAGGGGACTAATGAAAAACTGTTTTTT. Amino acids: CASSPRQGTNEKLFF.